This T cell receptor beta chain was recovered during a study of blood T cell repertoires in COVID-19. Germline V gene lookup returns CDR1 SQVTM and CDR2 ANQGSEA. The V and J ends lost 6 bases and 2 bases respectively, with 17 bases between them. There are 15 residues in the CDR3. Libraries were prepared by immunoSEQ multiplex PCR; TCRdb keeps only in-frame clonotypes and omits some of them. In the table there are 13,000 to 15,000 clones, approximately 87% of which are singletons. This sequence joins TRBV29-1 and TRBJ1-5; D not resolved. The receptor comes from a man between 35 and 55 years old with active or convalescent COVID-19. Material for sequencing was peripheral blood. CDR3 amino acids: CSVQEGGSGNQPQHF. CDR3 bases: TGCAGCGTCCAGGAGGGTGGATCGGGCAATCAGCCCCAGCATTTT.